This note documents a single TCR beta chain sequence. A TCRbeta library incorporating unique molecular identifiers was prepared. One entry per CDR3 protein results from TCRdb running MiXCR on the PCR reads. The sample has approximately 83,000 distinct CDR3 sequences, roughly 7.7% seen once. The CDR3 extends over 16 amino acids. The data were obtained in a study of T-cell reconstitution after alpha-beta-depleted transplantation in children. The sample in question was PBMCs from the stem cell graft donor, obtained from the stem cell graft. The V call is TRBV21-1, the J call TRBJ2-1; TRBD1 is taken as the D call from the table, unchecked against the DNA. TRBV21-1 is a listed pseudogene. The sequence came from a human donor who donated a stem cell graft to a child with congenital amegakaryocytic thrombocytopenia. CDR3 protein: CASSKPHDRSYNEQFF. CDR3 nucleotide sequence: TGTGCCAGCAGCAAACCCCACGACAGGAGTTACAATGAGCAGTTCTTC.